Below are 22 T cell receptor beta chains sequenced from a single sample in a study of control samples from healthy donors and cancer patients. Assay used: immunoSEQ multiplex PCR; TCRdb lists only in-frame clones, some missing. The repertoire holds about 49,000 clones, 70% to 90% seen once, with about 2.6% in the top ten. The sample taken for sequencing was PBMCs. The receptors were sampled from a woman aged 45-59 years with lung cancer.

This clone was seen only once. This same CDR3 is encoded by further DNA sequences in the sample. The rearrangement joins TRBV19 to TRBJ1-5, with TRBD1 identical over 8 bases. CDR1 is LNHDA and CDR2 is SQIVND in the germline V gene (reference sequence). There are 14 residues in the CDR3. The junction had 4 bases not matched to a gene; V was cut back by 6 bases and J by 3 bases. The CDR3 coding sequence is TGTGCCAGTAGCCCGACAGGGGTCAATCAGCCCCAGCATTTT. This sequence encodes CASSPTGVNQPQHF.

This sequence joins TRBV20-1 and TRBJ2-1; 9 bases fit TRBD1. Trimming cost V 3 bases and J 8 bases; bases outside gene matches: 11. The CDR3 is made up of 15 amino acids. Germline V gives CDR1 DFQATT, CDR2 SNEGSKA (reference sequence). The CDR3 loop is CSASRLDRGYDEQFF. The CDR3 DNA is TGCAGTGCTAGTCGTCTGGACAGGGGATACGATGAGCAGTTCTTC.

This chain connects TRBV5-8 to TRBJ1-1, with 11 bases aligning to TRBD1. This CDR3 has 15 residues. V lost 2 bases and J lost 5; bases outside the gene matches: 5. Germline lookup yields CDR1 SGHTS and CDR2 YDEGEE. The CDR3 protein is CASSFLGTGGTEAFF. The CDR3 DNA reads as TGTGCCAGCAGCTTCTTGGGGACAGGGGGTACTGAAGCTTTCTTT. The full variable domain, completed using reference TRBV5-8 and TRBJ1-1, is EAGVTQSPTHLIKTRGQQATLRCSPISGHTSVYWYQQALGLGLQFLLWYDEGEERNRGNFPPRFSGRQFPNYSSELNVNALELEDSALYLCASSFLGTGGTEAFFGQGTRLTVV.

This rearrangement joins TRBV27 to TRBJ2-3; 11 nucleotides line up with TRBD2. Germline CDR1 MNHEY, CDR2 SMNVEV (reference sequence). CDR3 size: 17 residues. V lost 5 bases, J lost 2 bases, and 9 bases stayed unmatched. For the CDR3, the DNA is TGTGCCAGCAGTCCGCGGACTAGCGGGCGCTACACAGATACGCAGTATTTT. This codes for CASSPRTSGRYTDTQYF.

The chain carries TRBV5-6 and TRBJ1-5; D is undetermined. Germline lookup yields CDR1 SGHDT and CDR2 YYEEEE. The CDR3 contains 15 residues. The V and J ends lost 4 bases and 0 bases respectively, with 11 bases between them. CDR3: CASSSVADSNQPQHF. The CDR3 DNA is TGTGCCAGCAGCAGTGTGGCAGATAGCAATCAGCCCCAGCATTTT.

The rearrangement joins TRBV10-3 to TRBJ2-2, with D unresolved. V lost 2 bases and J 0 bases, leaving 7 bases between the germline ends. Germline V lookup: CDR1 ENHRY, CDR2 SYGVKD. The CDR3 loop spans 15 amino acids. The CDR3 DNA is TGTGCCATCAGTGAGGATGGCGCGAACACCGGGGAGCTGTTTTTT. This encodes CAISEDGANTGELFF.

CDR3 amino acids: CASSESTDQTEAFF. The CDR3 region has the DNA TGCGCCAGCAGTGAGTCGACAGATCAAACTGAAGCTTTCTTT. V gene TRBV10-1 combines with J gene TRBJ1-1; TRBD1 is a possible D gene (5 bases). Between the trimmed V and J ends, which lost 0 bases and 5 bases, there was a span of 10 bases. Germline V gene lookup returns CDR1 WNHNN and CDR2 SYGVQD (reference sequence). The CDR3 extends over 14 amino acids.

In this sample, this clone turned up a few times. This sequence joins TRBV11-2 and TRBJ1-1, with 9 nucleotides matching TRBD1. CDR1 and CDR2 from the germline V gene are SGHAT and FQNNGV. The trim removed 1 base at V and 0 bases at J, leaving 6 bases unmatched. This CDR3 contains 17 residues. CDR3: CASSLGDRAVMNTEAFF. The CDR3, as DNA: TGTGCCAGCAGCTTAGGGGACAGGGCGGTAATGAACACTGAAGCTTTCTTT. Together with reference TRBV11-2 and TRBJ1-1, the CDR3 gives the full variable domain: EAGVAQSPRYKIIEKRQSVAFWCNPISGHATLYWYQQILGQGPKLLIQFQNNGVVDDSQLPKDRFSAERLKGVDSTLKIQPAKLEDSAVYLCASSLGDRAVMNTEAFFGQGTRLTVV.

The chain recombines TRBV18 with TRBJ1-5, with D hard to call. The CDR3 covers 14 residues. Germline loops: CDR1 KGHSH, CDR2 LQKENI. The ends were cut back, 4 bases at V and 1 base at J, with 8 bases in the middle. The CDR3 spells CASSQEHSNQPQHF. CDR3 DNA: TGTGCCAGCTCACAGGAGCACAGCAATCAGCCCCAGCATTTT.

The rearrangement joins TRBV10-3 to TRBJ2-7; TRBD1 matches at 10 bases. CDR1 and CDR2 from the germline V gene are ENHRY and SYGVKD. CDR3 length: 13 amino acids. Trimming at V came to 9 bases and at J to 7 bases, leaving 9 bases not matched to a gene. The CDR3 DNA reads as TGTGCCATTCAACGACAGGGGGCGGATGAGCAGTACTTC. Translating it yields CAIQRQGADEQYF.

This sequence joins TRBV6-2 or TRBV6-3 and TRBJ2-7; maybe TRBD1 (5 bases). Germline CDR1 is MNHEY and CDR2 is SVGEGT. Between the trimmed V and J ends, which lost 2 bases and 0 bases, there was a span of 5 bases. The CDR3 sequence is 13 residues long. The CDR3 protein is CASSYDSSYEQYF. CDR3 nucleotides: TGTGCCAGCAGTTACGACAGCTCCTACGAGCAGTACTTC.

This clone appeared once. This chain uses TRBV27 with TRBJ2-7; maybe TRBD2 (5 bases). The germline V gene has CDR1 MNHEY and CDR2 SMNVEV (reference sequence). CDR3 size: 14 residues. Trimming took 1 base from V and 1 from J, leaving 8 bases between them. The CDR3 spells CASSLYRDSYEQYF. In DNA form, the CDR3 reads TGTGCCAGCAGTTTATACCGGGATTCCTACGAGCAGTACTTC.

The J gene is TRBJ1-1, the V gene TRBV7-2; TRBD1 might be the D (6 bases). The germline V gene has CDR1 SGHTA and CDR2 FQGNSA. With 5 bases removed from V and 3 bases from J, the gap between germline ends came to 13 bases. The CDR3 has 14 amino acids. CDR3 sequence: CASSLTGTHTEAFF. CDR3 bases: TGTGCCAGCAGCCTTACAGGGACCCACACTGAAGCTTTCTTT.

This clone was picked up one time. The chain links TRBV27 to TRBJ1-3; D unresolved. V lost 2 bases and J lost 4, with 12 bases in between. Per germline, CDR1 MNHEY and CDR2 SMNVEV (reference sequence). There are 15 residues in the CDR3. The CDR3 DNA reads as TGTGCCAGCAGTTTACGGCGACGCGACGGAAACACCATATATTTT. The encoded protein is CASSLRRRDGNTIYF.

The V call is TRBV7-2, the J call TRBJ2-7; 7 nucleotides agree with TRBD1. Germline V gene data show CDR1 as SGHTA and CDR2 as FQGNSA. With V trimmed by 0 bases and J by 5 bases, 7 bases remained unmatched. The length of the CDR3 is 15 residues. CDR3 loop: CASSLATGMVNEQYF. The CDR3 DNA reads TGTGCCAGCAGCTTAGCGACAGGGATGGTCAACGAGCAGTACTTC.

The chain combines TRBV11-3 with TRBJ2-7; D not certain. The germline V gene encodes CDR1 SGHNT and CDR2 YENEEA. The CDR3 sequence is 13 residues long. V was shortened by 7 bases and J by 0 bases, with 10 bases between the two germline ends. The CDR3 loop reads CASTHRDSYEQYF. Here the CDR3 DNA reads TGTGCCAGCACACACCGCGACTCCTACGAGCAGTACTTC.

The chain has TRBV3-1 (or the pseudogene TRBV3-2) and TRBJ1-2, with a tentative D call TRBD1 (6 bases). V lost 4 bases, J lost 5 bases, and 11 bases lay in between. The CDR3 spans 13 residues. Germline V lookup: CDR1 LGHDT, CDR2 YNNKEL (reference sequence). The CDR3 sequence is CASSPDRLYGYTF. The CDR3 coding sequence is TGTGCCAGCAGCCCCGACAGGCTTTATGGCTACACCTTC.

This chain uses TRBV14 with TRBJ1-1; 7 bases are shared with TRBD1. The CDR3 consists of 15 residues. The V gene's germline CDR1 is SGHDN and CDR2 FVKESK. The V and J ends lost 1 base and 6 bases, in that order; junction bases with no gene match: 8. CDR3 in DNA: TGTGCCAGCAGCCAAGTTCGACAGGGTGGCCCTGAAGCTTTCTTT. It specifies CASSQVRQGGPEAFF. The full variable domain, with the rest looked up from reference TRBV14 and TRBJ1-1, is EAGVTQFPSHSVIEKGQTVTLRCDPISGHDNLYWYRRVMGKEIKFLLHFVKESKQDESGMPNNRFLAERTGGTYSTLKVQPAELEDSGVYFCASSQVRQGGPEAFFGQGTRLTVV.

The CDR3 DNA reads TGTGCCAGTACTCCCCGGGGGGGGACGGATCAGCCCCAGCATTTT. This codes for CASTPRGGTDQPQHF. The V and J genes are TRBV19 and TRBJ1-5; possibly TRBD1 for D (5 bases). Trimming removed 7 bases from V and 5 bases from J, with 18 bases in between. CDR3 length: 15 amino acids. The V gene's germline CDR1 is LNHDA and CDR2 SQIVND (reference sequence).

The V gene is TRBV5-4, the J gene TRBJ1-5; the D gene is possibly TRBD1 (5 bases). V was clipped by 5 bases and J by 5 bases, with 11 bases between them. Germline assignment: CDR1 SGHNT and CDR2 YYREEE (reference sequence). The CDR3 runs 13 residues. CDR3 protein: CASSRGQDQPQHF. The CDR3 DNA sequence: TGTGCCAGCAGTAGGGGTCAAGATCAGCCCCAGCATTTT.

This rearrangement joins TRBV5-1 to TRBJ1-2, with 8 positions matching TRBD1. Looked up from germline, CDR1 is SGHRS and CDR2 is YFSETQ. The CDR3 extends over 14 amino acids. V dropped 4 bases and J dropped 0; count of bases not matched to a gene: 2. CDR3 DNA sequence: TGCGCCAGCAGCACGGGACAGGCTAACTATGGCTACACCTTC. Amino acid sequence: CASSTGQANYGYTF.

The J gene is TRBJ1-3, the V gene TRBV19; D is unresolved. V gave up 3 bases and J gave up 3 bases, with 0 bases separating them. Germline values: CDR1 LNHDA, CDR2 SQIVND (reference sequence). This CDR3 has 11 amino acids. The CDR3 DNA sequence: TGTGCCAGTAGTATTGGAAACACCATATATTTT. Protein product: CASSIGNTIYF.